These T cell receptor beta chains were read from a single sample in a study of cytomegalovirus exposure and HLA in healthy donors. Sequenced by immunoSEQ multiplex PCR; TCRdb stores in-frame clones only, minus some. Its table records some 60,000 clones. The material sequenced was PBMCs. These receptor sequences come from a man younger than 40 in good health and CMV-seropositive. The CDR3 runs from the conserved cysteine through the conserved F or W. The D gene is left open where the match is weak.

TRBV27	TRBJ2-7	-	CASTRTLAGPYEQYF	TGTGCCAGCACTCGAACTCTCGCGGGCCCCTACGAGCAGTACTTC
TRBV5-5	TRBJ2-7	TRBD1	CASSAGQGAYEQYF	TGTGCCAGCAGCGCGGGACAGGGGGCCTACGAGCAGTACTTC
TRBV6-5	TRBJ1-2	TRBD1	CASSPGTGAYGYTF	TGTGCCAGCAGCCCTGGGACAGGGGCCTATGGCTACACCTTC
TRBV21-1	TRBJ1-5	-	CASSKERVQPQHF	TGTGCCAGCAGCAAAGAACGGGTGCAGCCCCAGCATTTT
TRBV5-4	TRBJ2-7	-	CASSLSGLYEQYF	TGTGCCAGCAGCTTGTCAGGGTTATACGAGCAGTACTTC
TRBV30	TRBJ1-4	-	CAWSRQHNEKLFF	TGTGCCTGGAGTCGACAACATAATGAAAAACTGTTTTTT
TRBV5-1	TRBJ2-1	-	CASSSVGGVNEQFF	TGCGCCAGCAGCTCGGTGGGGGGAGTCAATGAGCAGTTCTTC
TRBV5-1	TRBJ2-7	-	CASSLDPFSYEQYF	TGCGCCAGCAGCTTGGATCCTTTCTCCTACGAGCAGTACTTC
TRBV6-6	TRBJ2-3	TRBD1	CASSSGQGTDTQYF	TGTGCCAGCAGTTCCGGACAGGGCACAGATACGCAGTATTTT
TRBV2	TRBJ2-7	-	CASSEPAYEQYF	TGTGCCAGCAGTGAACCAGCCTACGAGCAGTACTTC
TRBV2	TRBJ1-2	-	CASEGESGYTF	TGTGCCAGCGAGGGGGAAAGTGGCTACACCTTC
TRBV30	TRBJ1-6	-	CAWSVAEDSPLHF	TGTGCCTGGAGTGTAGCGGAGGATTCACCCCTCCACTTT
TRBV7-9	TRBJ1-1	-	CASSLGTVNTEAFF	TGTGCCAGCAGCTTAGGGACAGTGAACACTGAAGCTTTCTTT
TRBV18	TRBJ2-3	-	CASSPPRQQLTDTQYF	TGTGCCAGCTCACCACCTAGACAGCAACTGACAGATACGCAGTATTTT
TRBV5-1	TRBJ2-7	-	CASRGGLSYEQYF	TGCGCCAGCAGGGGGGGACTCTCCTACGAGCAGTACTTC
TRBV11-2	TRBJ1-2	-	CASSIDRGYGYTF	TGTGCCAGCAGCATAGACAGAGGGTATGGCTACACCTTC
TRBV5-1	TRBJ2-5	TRBD2	CASSSRLAGQETQYF	TGCGCCAGCAGCTCCCGACTAGCGGGACAAGAGACCCAGTACTTC
TRBV9	TRBJ2-7	-	CASSVGDSYEQYF	TGTGCCAGCAGCGTAGGCGACTCCTACGAGCAGTACTTC
TRBV7-8	TRBJ2-5	-	CASSLRGGRETQYF	TGTGCCAGCAGCCTCCGCGGGGGCAGAGAGACCCAGTACTTC
TRBV11-2	TRBJ2-7	TRBD2	CASSPSGLAGVGEQYF	TGTGCCAGCAGCCCCTCGGGACTAGCGGGAGTAGGAGAGCAGTACTTC
TRBV7-9	TRBJ2-1	-	CASSPWQVYNEQFF	TGTGCCAGCAGCCCATGGCAGGTGTACAATGAGCAGTTCTTC
TRBV14	TRBJ2-5	TRBD1	CASSQVRTGQETQYF	TGTGCCAGCAGCCAAGTAAGGACAGGACAAGAGACCCAGTACTTC
TRBV21-1	TRBJ1-5	-	CASTKLEELGQANQPQHF	TGTGCCAGCACCAAATTGGAGGAACTCGGACAGGCCAATCAGCCCCAGCATTTT
TRBV9	TRBJ2-7	-	CASSPRAGHYEQYF	TGTGCCAGCAGCCCTAGGGCGGGGCACTACGAGCAGTACTTC
TRBV7-2	TRBJ2-2	TRBD2	CASSLDTAGGLGELFF	TGTGCCAGCAGCTTAGACACTGCGGGAGGTCTCGGGGAGCTGTTTTTT
TRBV11-2	TRBJ1-1	-	CASSLYAGRTEAFF	TGTGCCAGCAGCTTATATGCGGGGCGGACTGAAGCTTTCTTT